This TCR beta chain was obtained from a study of beta chain features in type 1 diabetes. Study-wide points: All four CD4+ subsets of Type 1 diabetes patients contained TCRB CDR3s that were moderately but significantly shorter.

The germline gives CDR1 GTSNPN, CDR2 SVGIG (reference sequence). J was trimmed by 2 bases and V by 4 bases; bases with no gene match: 8. CDR3 size: 15 residues. The study reverse transcribed the entire isolated RNA, so it sequenced expressed TCRB transcripts. This table comes from immunoSEQ multiplex PCR, and its TCRdb copy is limited to in-frame clones, with some not included. The repertoire has 600,000 to 700,000 clones, around 11% of them found once; the top ten carry around 0.12%. This clone was counted only a few times. Its target is not known. Sequencing was done on a sample of naive CD4+ T cells from blood. The gene calls are TRBV30 and TRBJ2-7; 10 nucleotides align to TRBD1. This TCR derives from a man aged 30 to 39 with type 1 diabetes. The CDR3 DNA is TGTGCCTGGACCACTGGACAGGGGGGACCCTACGAGCAGTACTTC. Its protein product is CAWTTGQGGPYEQYF.